These T cell receptor beta chains were read from a single sample in a study of long-term antiretroviral therapy in people with HIV. Profiling relied on immunoSEQ multiplex PCR, and the TCRdb table lists in-frame clones only, not all of them. The sample contains about 16,000 clones, approximately 96% of which appear only once. The starting material was unsorted PBMCs, obtained roughly 10 years after starting antiretroviral therapy. These TCRs come from a man aged 30-40 years with HIV. CDR3s include the opening cysteine and the closing phenylalanine or tryptophan.

J gene,V gene,CDR3 protein
TRBJ2-1,TRBV4-1,CASSHGTSGGRGEQFF
TRBJ2-3,TRBV5-1,CASSLGLGSEDTQYF
TRBJ2-2,TRBV5-1,CASTSNVIGLTGELFF
TRBJ1-1,TRBV28,CASSSPGGPESRKREAFF
TRBJ2-3,TRBV5-1,CASSAGQLTDTQYF
TRBJ2-7,TRBV6-5,CASSYSPKIPNEQYF
TRBJ2-1,TRBV7-8,CASSIISFGEQFF
TRBJ2-7,TRBV28,CASMSYEQYF
TRBJ2-6,TRBV5-4,CASSLDSFSGANVLTF
TRBJ2-7,TRBV6-1,CASRDPIYEQYF
TRBJ2-7,TRBV19,CASSGGLAALYEQYF
TRBJ2-3,TRBV28,CASSMRGAGTDTQYF
TRBJ1-1,TRBV27,CASSALRGGLNTEAFF
TRBJ2-1,TRBV6-1,CASRGNRASYNEQFF
TRBJ1-5,TRBV7-2,CASSLRDSTPSQPQHF
TRBJ1-5,TRBV6-5,CASRGLGKDVTQHF
TRBJ2-3,TRBV9,CASSPRDRGDTQYF
TRBJ2-5,TRBV2,CARGTDRRMKTQYF